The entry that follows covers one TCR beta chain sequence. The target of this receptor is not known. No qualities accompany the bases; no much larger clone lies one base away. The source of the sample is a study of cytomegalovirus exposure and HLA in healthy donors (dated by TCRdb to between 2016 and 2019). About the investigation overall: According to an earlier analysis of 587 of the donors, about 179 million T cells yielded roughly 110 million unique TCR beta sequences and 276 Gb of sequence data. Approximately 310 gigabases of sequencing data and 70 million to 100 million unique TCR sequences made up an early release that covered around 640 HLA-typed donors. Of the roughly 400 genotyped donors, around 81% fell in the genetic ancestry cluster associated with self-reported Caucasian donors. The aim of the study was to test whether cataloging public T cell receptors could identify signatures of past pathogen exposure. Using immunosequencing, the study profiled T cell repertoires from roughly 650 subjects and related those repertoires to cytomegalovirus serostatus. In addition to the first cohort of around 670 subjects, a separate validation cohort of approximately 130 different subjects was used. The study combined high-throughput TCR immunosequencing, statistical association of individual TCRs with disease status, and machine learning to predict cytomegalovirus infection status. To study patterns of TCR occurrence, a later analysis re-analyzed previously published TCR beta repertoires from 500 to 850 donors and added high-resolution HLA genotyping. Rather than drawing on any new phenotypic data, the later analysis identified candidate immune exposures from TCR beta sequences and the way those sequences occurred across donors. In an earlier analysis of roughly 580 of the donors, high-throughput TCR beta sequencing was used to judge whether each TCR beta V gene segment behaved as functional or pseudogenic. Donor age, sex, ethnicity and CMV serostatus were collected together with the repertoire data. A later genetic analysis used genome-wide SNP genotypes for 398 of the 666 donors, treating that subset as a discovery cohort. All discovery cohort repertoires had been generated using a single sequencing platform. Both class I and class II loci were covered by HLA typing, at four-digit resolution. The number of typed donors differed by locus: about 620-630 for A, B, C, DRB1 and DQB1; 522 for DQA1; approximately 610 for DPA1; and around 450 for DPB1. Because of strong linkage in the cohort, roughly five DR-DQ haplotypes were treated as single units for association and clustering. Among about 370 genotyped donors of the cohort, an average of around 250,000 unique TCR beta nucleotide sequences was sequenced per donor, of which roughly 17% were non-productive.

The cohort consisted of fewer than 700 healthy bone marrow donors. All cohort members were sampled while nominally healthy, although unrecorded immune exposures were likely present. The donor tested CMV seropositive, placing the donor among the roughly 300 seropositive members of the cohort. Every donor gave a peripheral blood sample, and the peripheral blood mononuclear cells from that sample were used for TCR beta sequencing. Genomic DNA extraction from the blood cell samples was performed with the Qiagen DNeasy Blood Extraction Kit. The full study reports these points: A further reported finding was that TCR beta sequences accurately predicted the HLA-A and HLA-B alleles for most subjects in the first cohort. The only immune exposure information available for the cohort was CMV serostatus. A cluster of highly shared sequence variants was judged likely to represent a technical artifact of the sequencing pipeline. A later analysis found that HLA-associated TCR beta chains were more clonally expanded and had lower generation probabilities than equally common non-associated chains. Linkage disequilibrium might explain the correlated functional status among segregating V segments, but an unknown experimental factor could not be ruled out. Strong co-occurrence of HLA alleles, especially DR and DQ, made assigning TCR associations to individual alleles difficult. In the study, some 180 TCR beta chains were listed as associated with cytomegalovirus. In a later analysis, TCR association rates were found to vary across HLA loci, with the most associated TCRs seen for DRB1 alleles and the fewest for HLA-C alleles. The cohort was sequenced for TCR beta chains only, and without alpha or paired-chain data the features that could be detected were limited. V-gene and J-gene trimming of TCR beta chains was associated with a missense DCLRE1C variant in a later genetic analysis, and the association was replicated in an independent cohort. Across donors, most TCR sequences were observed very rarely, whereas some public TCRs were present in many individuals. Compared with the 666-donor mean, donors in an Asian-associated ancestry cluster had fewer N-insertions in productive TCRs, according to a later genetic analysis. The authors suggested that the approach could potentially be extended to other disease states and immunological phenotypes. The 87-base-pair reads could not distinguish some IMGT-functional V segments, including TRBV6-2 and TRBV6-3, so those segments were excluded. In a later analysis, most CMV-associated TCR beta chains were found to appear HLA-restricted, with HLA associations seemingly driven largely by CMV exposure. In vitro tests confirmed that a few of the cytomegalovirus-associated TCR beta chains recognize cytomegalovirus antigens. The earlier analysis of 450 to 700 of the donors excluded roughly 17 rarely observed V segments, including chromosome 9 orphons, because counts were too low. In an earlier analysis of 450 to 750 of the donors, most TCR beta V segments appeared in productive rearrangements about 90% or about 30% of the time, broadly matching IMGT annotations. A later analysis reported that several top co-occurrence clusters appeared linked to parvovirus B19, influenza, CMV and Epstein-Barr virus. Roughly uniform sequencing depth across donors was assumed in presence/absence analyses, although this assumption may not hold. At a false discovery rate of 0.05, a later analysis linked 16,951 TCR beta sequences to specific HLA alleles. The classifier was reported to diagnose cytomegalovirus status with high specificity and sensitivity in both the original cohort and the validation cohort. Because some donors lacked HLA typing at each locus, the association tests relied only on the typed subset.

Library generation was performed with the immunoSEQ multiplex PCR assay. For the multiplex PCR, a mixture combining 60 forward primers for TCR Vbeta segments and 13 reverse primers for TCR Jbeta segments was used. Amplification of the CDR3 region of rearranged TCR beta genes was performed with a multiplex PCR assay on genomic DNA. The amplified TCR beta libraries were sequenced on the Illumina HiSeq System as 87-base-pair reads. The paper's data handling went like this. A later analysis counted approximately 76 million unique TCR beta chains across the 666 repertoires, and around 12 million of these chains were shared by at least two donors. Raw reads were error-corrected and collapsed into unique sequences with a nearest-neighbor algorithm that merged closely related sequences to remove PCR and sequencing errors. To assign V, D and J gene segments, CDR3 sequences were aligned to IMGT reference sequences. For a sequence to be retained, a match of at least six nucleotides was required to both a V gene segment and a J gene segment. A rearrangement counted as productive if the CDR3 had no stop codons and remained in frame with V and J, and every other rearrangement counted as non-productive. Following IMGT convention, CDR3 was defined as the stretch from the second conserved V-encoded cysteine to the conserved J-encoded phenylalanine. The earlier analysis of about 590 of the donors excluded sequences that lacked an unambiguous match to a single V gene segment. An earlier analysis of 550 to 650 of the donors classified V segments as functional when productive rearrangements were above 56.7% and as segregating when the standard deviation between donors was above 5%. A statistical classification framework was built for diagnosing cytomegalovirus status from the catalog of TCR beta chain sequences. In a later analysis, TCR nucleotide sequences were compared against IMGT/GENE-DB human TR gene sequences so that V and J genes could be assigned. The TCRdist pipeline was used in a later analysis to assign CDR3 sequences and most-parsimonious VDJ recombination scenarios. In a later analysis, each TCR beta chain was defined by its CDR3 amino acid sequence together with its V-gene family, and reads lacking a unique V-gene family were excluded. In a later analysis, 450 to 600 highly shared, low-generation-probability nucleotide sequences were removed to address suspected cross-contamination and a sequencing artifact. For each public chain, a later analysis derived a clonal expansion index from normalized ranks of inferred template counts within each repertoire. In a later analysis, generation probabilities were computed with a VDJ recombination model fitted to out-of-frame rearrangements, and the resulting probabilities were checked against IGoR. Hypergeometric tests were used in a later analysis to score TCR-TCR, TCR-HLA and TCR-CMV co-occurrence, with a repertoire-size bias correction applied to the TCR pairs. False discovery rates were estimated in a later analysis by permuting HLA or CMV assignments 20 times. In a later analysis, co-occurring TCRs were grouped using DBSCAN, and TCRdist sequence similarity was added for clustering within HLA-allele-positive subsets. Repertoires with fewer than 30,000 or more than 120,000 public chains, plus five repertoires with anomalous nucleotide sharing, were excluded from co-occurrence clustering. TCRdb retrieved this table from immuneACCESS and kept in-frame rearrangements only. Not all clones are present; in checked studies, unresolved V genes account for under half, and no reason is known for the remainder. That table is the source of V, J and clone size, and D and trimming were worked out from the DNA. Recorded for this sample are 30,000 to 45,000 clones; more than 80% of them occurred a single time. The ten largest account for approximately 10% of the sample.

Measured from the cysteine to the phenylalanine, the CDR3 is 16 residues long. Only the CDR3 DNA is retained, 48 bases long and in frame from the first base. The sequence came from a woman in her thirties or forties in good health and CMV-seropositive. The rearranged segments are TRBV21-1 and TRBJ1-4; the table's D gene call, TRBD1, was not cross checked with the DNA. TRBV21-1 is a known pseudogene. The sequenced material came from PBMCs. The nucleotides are TGTGCCAGCAGCAAATCGGGACATCCAACTAATGAAAAACTGTTTTTT. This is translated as CASSKSGHPTNEKLFF.